The rows below give T cell receptor beta chains drawn from one sample of a study of cytomegalovirus exposure and HLA in healthy donors. The assay was immunoSEQ multiplex PCR, and TCRdb's table has in-frame clones only and misses some. The sample has about 98,000 clones, around 68% seen once. Source material: PBMCs. The receptors originated from a man aged 50-59 years in good health and CMV-seronegative. Both conserved end residues are part of each CDR3. The D gene is left open where the match is weak. Size values are once, few and many counts, or a class for expanded clones, and some rows have none.

d_gene: TRBD2
j_gene: TRBJ2-3
abundance: -
len: 14
v_gene: TRBV4-3
CDR3aa: CASSPLAGTDTQYF
CDR3nt: TGCGCCAGCAGCCCCCTAGCGGGCACAGATACGCAGTATTTT

d_gene: TRBD1
j_gene: TRBJ2-5
abundance: -
len: 18
v_gene: TRBV2
CDR3aa: CASTGRLEGTGVGETQYF
CDR3nt: TGTGCCAGCACGGGGCGTCTGGAAGGGACAGGGGTTGGAGAGACCCAGTACTTC

d_gene: -
j_gene: TRBJ2-1
abundance: -
len: 14
v_gene: TRBV7-9
CDR3aa: CASSPQSHRDEQFF
CDR3nt: TGTGCCAGCAGCCCCCAGAGTCACAGGGATGAGCAGTTCTTC

d_gene: TRBD2
j_gene: TRBJ2-1
abundance: -
len: 15
v_gene: TRBV6-5
CDR3aa: CASSRGLAGLYEQFF
CDR3nt: TGTGCCAGCAGTCGTGGACTAGCGGGACTTTATGAGCAGTTCTTC

d_gene: TRBD1
j_gene: TRBJ2-1
abundance: many
len: 11
v_gene: TRBV2
CDR3aa: CASTDRDWQFF
CDR3nt: TGTGCCAGCACCGACAGGGATTGGCAGTTCTTC

d_gene: -
j_gene: TRBJ2-2
abundance: -
len: 14
v_gene: TRBV7-6
CDR3aa: CASSQGQNTGELFF
CDR3nt: TGTGCCAGCAGCCAAGGACAGAACACCGGGGAGCTGTTTTTT

d_gene: TRBD2
j_gene: TRBJ2-6
abundance: -
len: 17
v_gene: TRBV7-3
CDR3aa: CASSPGRGVSGANVLTF
CDR3nt: TGTGCCAGCAGCCCCGGACGGGGGGTCTCTGGGGCCAACGTCCTGACTTTC

d_gene: -
j_gene: TRBJ1-1
abundance: -
len: 15
v_gene: TRBV6-6
CDR3aa: CASSYPRGPEPEAFF
CDR3nt: TGTGCCAGCAGTTACCCGCGGGGACCGGAGCCTGAAGCTTTCTTT

d_gene: TRBD1
j_gene: TRBJ2-1
abundance: -
len: 15
v_gene: TRBV7-9
CDR3aa: CASSFPGQGSREQFF
CDR3nt: TGTGCCAGCAGCTTTCCGGGACAGGGCTCCAGGGAGCAGTTCTTC

d_gene: TRBD1
j_gene: TRBJ2-7
abundance: -
len: 14
v_gene: TRBV5-4
CDR3aa: CASSFGTGGLEQYF
CDR3nt: TGTGCCAGCAGCTTCGGGACAGGGGGTCTCGAGCAGTACTTC

d_gene: TRBD2
j_gene: TRBJ2-2
abundance: once
len: 14
v_gene: TRBV19
CDR3aa: CASRLAAHTGELFF
CDR3nt: TGTGCCAGTAGGCTAGCGGCGCACACCGGGGAGCTGTTTTTT

d_gene: -
j_gene: TRBJ2-2
abundance: -
len: 15
v_gene: TRBV10-1
CDR3aa: CASSTGTPNTGELFF
CDR3nt: TGCGCCAGCAGTACCGGGACACCGAACACCGGGGAGCTGTTTTTT

d_gene: -
j_gene: TRBJ1-5
abundance: -
len: 13
v_gene: TRBV4-3
CDR3aa: CASSQDNGQPQHF
CDR3nt: TGCGCCAGCAGCCAAGATAACGGTCAGCCCCAGCATTTT

d_gene: TRBD1
j_gene: TRBJ1-5
abundance: -
len: 15
v_gene: TRBV7-2
CDR3aa: CASSLFGQGNQPQHF
CDR3nt: TGTGCCAGCAGCTTATTCGGACAGGGCAATCAGCCCCAGCATTTT

d_gene: TRBD2
j_gene: TRBJ2-1
abundance: -
len: 16
v_gene: TRBV7-8
CDR3aa: CASSFSRQRGVKEQFF
CDR3nt: TGTGCCAGCAGCTTTTCGAGGCAGCGGGGGGTGAAGGAGCAGTTCTTC

d_gene: -
j_gene: TRBJ1-4
abundance: -
len: 17
v_gene: TRBV19
CDR3aa: CASSMGRSFLIGEKLFF
CDR3nt: TGTGCCAGTAGTATGGGCAGATCTTTTCTTATAGGAGAAAAACTGTTTTTT

d_gene: TRBD1
j_gene: TRBJ2-7
abundance: -
len: 14
v_gene: TRBV4-1
CDR3aa: CASSLRDRAYEQYF
CDR3nt: TGCGCCAGCAGCCTGCGGGACAGGGCATACGAGCAGTACTTC

d_gene: TRBD2
j_gene: TRBJ2-1
abundance: -
len: 16
v_gene: TRBV5-1
CDR3aa: CATTRGGEISYNEQFF
CDR3nt: TGCGCCACAACCCGGGGGGGGGAGATCTCCTACAATGAGCAGTTCTTC

d_gene: TRBD1
j_gene: TRBJ1-3
abundance: few
len: 16
v_gene: TRBV9
CDR3aa: CASSVGQGALGNTIYF
CDR3nt: TGTGCCAGCAGCGTAGGACAGGGGGCCCTTGGAAACACCATATATTTT

d_gene: -
j_gene: TRBJ2-4
abundance: -
len: 15
v_gene: TRBV25-1
CDR3aa: CASSDLDRAKNIQYF
CDR3nt: TGTGCCAGCAGTGATCTTGACAGAGCCAAAAACATTCAGTACTTC

d_gene: -
j_gene: TRBJ2-1
abundance: -
len: 14
v_gene: TRBV10-1
CDR3aa: CASSEAHPAGEQFF
CDR3nt: TGCGCCAGCAGTGAGGCCCATCCGGCGGGGGAGCAGTTCTTC

d_gene: TRBD1
j_gene: TRBJ2-7
abundance: once
len: 14
v_gene: TRBV29-1
CDR3aa: CSGRRDRDSYEQYF
CDR3nt: TGCAGCGGCCGCCGGGACAGGGATTCCTACGAGCAGTACTTC

d_gene: -
j_gene: TRBJ2-1
abundance: -
len: 14
v_gene: TRBV7-9
CDR3aa: CASSLGQGRDEQFF
CDR3nt: TGTGCCAGCAGCTTAGGTCAGGGTAGGGATGAGCAGTTCTTC